The entry below describes one T cell receptor beta chain. Its specificity is unknown. At one end the junction does not follow the germline gene, possibly because of a read error. Amplification of TCR alpha and beta CDR3 regions from RNA used iRepertoire nested multiplex PCR. One entry per CDR3 protein, called by TCRdb with MiXCR from the multiplex PCR reads. The sample shows about 380,000 distinct CDR3 sequences, 41% of them seen only once. The data are from a study of glioma-infiltrating T cells. Study-wide background: Before surgery, glioma patients received dexamethasone for at most six days. Sequencing aimed for 4.5- to 10-fold coverage of about a million peripheral T cells. General study points: Patients with low tissue-blood divergence carried a signature set of shared blood CDR3 motifs. Above-expected tissue-blood divergence occurred in all gliomas, most in low-grade ones.

The CDR3 consists of 14 residues. CDR1 and CDR2 from the germline V gene are WSHSY and SAAADI. The V and J genes are TRBV10-2 and TRBJ1-5, with 9 bases that match TRBD1. This receptor was identified in a human donor with low-grade glioma or glioblastoma, undergoing nonglioma brain surgery, or in good health (not recorded which). The sample consisted of glioma tissue, nonneoplastic brain tissue, or PBMCs (not recorded which). DNA of the CDR3: TGTGCCAGCCGAGGGACAGGGTCCCATCAGCCCCAGCATTTT. It specifies CASRGTGSHQPQHF.